This record concerns one T cell receptor beta chain sequence. The CDR3 is 18 amino acids. The data were taken from a study of shared clonotypes between healthy human individuals. Method: immunoSEQ multiplex PCR; TCRdb's copy keeps in-frame clones and lacks some. The sample yields more than 200,000 clones, 50% to 75% seen once. Sample: memory CD4+ T cells sorted from blood. Subset defined: CD45RA-negative fraction. V is TRBV21-1 and J is TRBJ2-1; the DNA was not used to check the table's D call, TRBD2. TRBV21-1 is a listed pseudogene. This sequence originates from a man aged 30 to 45 in good health. The CDR3 nucleotides read TGTGCCAGCAGCGCCCACCAGGGTAGGACTAGCGGGAGTGGGGAGCAGTTCTTC. Translated: CASSAHQGRTSGSGEQFF.